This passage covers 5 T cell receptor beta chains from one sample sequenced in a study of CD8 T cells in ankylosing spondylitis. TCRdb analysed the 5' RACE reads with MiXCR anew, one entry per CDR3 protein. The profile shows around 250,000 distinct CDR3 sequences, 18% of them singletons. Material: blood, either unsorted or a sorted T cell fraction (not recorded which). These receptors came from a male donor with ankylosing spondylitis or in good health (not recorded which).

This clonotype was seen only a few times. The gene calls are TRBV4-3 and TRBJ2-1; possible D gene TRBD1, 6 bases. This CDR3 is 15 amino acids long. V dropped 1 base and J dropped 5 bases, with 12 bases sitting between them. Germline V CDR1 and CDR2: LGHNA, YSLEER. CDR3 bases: TGCGCCAGCAGCCAAGCCGGGACATACGACAATGAGCAGTTCTTC. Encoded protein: CASSQAGTYDNEQFF.

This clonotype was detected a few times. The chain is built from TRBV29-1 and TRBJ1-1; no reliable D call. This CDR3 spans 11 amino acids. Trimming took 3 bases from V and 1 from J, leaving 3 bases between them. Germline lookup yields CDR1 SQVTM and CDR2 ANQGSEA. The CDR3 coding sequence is TGCAGCGTTGAGAGGAACACTGAAGCTTTCTTT. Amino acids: CSVERNTEAFF.

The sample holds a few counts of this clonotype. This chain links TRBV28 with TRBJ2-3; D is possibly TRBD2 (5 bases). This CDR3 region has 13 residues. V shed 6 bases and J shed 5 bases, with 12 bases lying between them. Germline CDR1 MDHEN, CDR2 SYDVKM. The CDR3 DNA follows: TGTGCCAGCAGCCTAGCAGTGGGAGATACGCAGTATTTT. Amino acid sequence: CASSLAVGDTQYF.

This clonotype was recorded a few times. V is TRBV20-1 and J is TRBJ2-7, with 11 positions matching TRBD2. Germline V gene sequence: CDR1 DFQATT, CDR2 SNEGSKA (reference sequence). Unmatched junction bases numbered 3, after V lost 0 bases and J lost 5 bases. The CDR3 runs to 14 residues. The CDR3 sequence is CSARDELAGDEQYF. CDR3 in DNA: TGCAGTGCTAGAGATGAACTAGCGGGAGACGAGCAGTACTTC.

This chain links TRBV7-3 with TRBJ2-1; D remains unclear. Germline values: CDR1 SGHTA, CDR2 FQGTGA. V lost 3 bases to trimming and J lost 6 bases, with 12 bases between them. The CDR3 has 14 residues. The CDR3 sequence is CASSLGSSGNEQFF. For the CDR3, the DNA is TGTGCCAGCAGCTTGGGGTCGAGTGGCAATGAGCAGTTCTTC.